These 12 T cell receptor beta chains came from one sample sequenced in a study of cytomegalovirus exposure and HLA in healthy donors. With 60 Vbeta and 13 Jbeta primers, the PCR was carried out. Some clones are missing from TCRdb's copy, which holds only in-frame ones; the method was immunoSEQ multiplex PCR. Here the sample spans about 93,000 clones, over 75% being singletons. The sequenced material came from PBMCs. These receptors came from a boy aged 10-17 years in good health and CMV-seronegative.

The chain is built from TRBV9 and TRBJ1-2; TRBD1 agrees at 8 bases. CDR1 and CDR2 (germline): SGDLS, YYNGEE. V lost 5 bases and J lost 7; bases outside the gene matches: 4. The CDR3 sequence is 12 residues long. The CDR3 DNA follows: TGTGCCAGCAGGGACAGGGTTTTTGGCTACACCTTC. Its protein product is CASRDRVFGYTF.

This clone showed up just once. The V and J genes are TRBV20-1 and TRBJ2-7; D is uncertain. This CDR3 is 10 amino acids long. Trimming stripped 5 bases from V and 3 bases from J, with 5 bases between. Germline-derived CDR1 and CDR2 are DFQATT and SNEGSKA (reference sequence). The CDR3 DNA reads TGCAGTGCTGTGAGCTACGAGCAGTACTTC. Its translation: CSAVSYEQYF.

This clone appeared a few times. CDR3 amino acids: CACRQETGTWEQYF. DNA of the CDR3: TGTGCCTGCCGGCAAGAGACAGGGACTTGGGAGCAGTACTTC. This chain uses TRBV30 with TRBJ2-7; D possibly corresponds to TRBD1 (7 bases). The CDR3 contains 14 residues. The V end was cut by 6 bases, the J end by 7 bases, with 22 bases between. Germline V lookup: CDR1 GTSNPN, CDR2 SVGIG (reference sequence).

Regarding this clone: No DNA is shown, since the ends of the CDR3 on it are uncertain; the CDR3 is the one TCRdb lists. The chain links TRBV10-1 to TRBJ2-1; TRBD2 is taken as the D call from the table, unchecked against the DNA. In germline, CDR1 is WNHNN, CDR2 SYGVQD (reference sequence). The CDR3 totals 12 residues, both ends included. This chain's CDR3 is CASSTSGNEQFF.

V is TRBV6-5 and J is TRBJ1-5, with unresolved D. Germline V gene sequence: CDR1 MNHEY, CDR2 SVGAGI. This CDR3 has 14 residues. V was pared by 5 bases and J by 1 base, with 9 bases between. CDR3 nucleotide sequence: TGTGCCAGCAGTCCTTTTGAGAGCAATCAGCCCCAGCATTTT. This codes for CASSPFESNQPQHF.

CDR3 amino acids: CATSSHRKTGTNEQYF. As DNA, the CDR3 is TGTGCCACCAGCTCCCACAGGAAGACAGGGACCAACGAGCAGTACTTC. V and J are TRBV15 and TRBJ2-7, with 7 bases aligning to TRBD1. This CDR3 is built from 16 residues. Germline loops: CDR1 LNHNV, CDR2 YYDKDF (reference sequence). V shed 5 bases, J shed 5 bases, and the junction held 15 bases outside the gene matches.

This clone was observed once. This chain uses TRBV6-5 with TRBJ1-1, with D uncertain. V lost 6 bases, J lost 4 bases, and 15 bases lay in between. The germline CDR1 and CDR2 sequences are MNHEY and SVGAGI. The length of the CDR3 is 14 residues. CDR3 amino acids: CASSSGVDSTEAFF. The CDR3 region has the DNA TGTGCCAGCAGCTCCGGGGTAGATAGCACTGAAGCTTTCTTT.

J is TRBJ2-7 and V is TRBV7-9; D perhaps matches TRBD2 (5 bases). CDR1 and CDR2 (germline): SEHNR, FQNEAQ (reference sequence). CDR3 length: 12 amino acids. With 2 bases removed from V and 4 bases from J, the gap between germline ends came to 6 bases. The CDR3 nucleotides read TGTGCCAGCAGCTTACGGGGATACGAGCAGTACTTC. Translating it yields CASSLRGYEQYF.

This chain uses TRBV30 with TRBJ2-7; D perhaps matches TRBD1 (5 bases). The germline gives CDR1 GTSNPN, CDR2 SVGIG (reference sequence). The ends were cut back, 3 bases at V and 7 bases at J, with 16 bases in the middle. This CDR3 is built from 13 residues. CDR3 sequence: CAWSSGPLGEQYF. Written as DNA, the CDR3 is TGTGCCTGGAGCTCAGGGCCTCTGGGGGAGCAGTACTTC.

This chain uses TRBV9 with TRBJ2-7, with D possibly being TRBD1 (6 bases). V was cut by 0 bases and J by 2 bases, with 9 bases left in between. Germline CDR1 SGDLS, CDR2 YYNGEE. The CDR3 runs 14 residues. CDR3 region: CASSVGDTPYEQYF. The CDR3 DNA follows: TGTGCCAGCAGCGTAGGGGACACTCCCTACGAGCAGTACTTC.

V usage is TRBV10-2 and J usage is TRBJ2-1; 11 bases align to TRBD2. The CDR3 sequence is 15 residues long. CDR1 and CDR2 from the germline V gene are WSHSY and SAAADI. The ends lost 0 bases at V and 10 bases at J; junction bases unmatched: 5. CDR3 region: CASSESTSGGKEQFF. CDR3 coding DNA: TGCGCCAGCAGTGAGTCAACTAGCGGGGGTAAAGAGCAGTTCTTC.

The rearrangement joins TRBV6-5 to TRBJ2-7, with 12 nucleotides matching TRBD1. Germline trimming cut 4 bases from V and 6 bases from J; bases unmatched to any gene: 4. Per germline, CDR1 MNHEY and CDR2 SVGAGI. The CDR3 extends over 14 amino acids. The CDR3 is CASSSGTGGIEQYF. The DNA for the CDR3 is TGTGCCAGCAGTTCCGGGACAGGGGGCATCGAGCAGTACTTC.